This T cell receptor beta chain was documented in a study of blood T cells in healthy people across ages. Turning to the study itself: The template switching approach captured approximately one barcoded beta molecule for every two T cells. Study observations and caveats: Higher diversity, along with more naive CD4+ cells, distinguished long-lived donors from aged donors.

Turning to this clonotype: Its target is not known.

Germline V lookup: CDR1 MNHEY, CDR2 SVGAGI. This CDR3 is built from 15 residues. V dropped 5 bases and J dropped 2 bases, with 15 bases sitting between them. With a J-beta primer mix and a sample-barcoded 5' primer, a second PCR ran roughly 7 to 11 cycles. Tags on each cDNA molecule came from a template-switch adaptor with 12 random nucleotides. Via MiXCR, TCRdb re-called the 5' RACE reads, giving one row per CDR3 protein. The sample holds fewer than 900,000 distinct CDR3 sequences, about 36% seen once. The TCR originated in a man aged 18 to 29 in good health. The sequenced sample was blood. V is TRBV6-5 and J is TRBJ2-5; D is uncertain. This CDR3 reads CASSRSAGEQETQYF. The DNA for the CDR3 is TGTGCCAGCAGTCGTTCGGCAGGAGAACAAGAGACCCAGTACTTC.